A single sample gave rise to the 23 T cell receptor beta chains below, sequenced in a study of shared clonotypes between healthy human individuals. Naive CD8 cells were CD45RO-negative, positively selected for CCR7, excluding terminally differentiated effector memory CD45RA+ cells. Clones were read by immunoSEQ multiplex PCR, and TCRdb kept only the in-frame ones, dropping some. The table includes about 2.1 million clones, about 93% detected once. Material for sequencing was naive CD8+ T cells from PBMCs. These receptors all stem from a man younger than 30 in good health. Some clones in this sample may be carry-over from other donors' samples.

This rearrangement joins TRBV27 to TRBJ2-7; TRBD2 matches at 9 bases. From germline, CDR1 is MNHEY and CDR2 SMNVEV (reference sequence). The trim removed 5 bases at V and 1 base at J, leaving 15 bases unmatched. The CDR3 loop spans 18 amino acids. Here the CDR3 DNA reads TGTGCCAGCAGTCCAAACCAATTGACTAGCGGACCATCCTACGAGCAGTACTTC. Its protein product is CASSPNQLTSGPSYEQYF.

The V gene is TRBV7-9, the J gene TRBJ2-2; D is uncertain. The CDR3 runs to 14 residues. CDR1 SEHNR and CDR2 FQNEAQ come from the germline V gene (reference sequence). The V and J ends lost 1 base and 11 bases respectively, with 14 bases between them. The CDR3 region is CASSLGGLIKELFF. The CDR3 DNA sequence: TGTGCCAGCAGCTTAGGCGGCCTAATAAAAGAGCTGTTTTTT.

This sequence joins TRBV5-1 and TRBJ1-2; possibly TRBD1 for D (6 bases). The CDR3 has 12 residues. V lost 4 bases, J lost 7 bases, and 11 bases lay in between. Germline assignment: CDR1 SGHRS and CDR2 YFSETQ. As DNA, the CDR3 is TGCGCCAGCAGCACCCGACAGGCTGGCTACACCTTC. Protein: CASSTRQAGYTF.

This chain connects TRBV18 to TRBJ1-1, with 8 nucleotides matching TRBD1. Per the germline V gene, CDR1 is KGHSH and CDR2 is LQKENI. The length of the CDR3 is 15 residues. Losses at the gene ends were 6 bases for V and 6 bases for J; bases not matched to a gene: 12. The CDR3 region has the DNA TGTGCCAGCTCCCCCTCGGACAGGGAGACCGCTGAAGCTTTCTTT. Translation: CASSPSDRETAEAFF.

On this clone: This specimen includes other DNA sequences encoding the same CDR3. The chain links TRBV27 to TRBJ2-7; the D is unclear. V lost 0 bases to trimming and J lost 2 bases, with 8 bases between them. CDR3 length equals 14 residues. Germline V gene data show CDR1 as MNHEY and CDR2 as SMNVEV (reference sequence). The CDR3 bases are TGTGCCAGCAGTTTATCGCCCCGGGCCTACGAGCAGTACTTC. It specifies CASSLSPRAYEQYF.

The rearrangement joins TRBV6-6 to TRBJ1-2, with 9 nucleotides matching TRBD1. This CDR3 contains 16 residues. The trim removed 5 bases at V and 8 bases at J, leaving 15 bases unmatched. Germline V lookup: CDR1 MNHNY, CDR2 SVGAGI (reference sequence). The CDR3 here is CASSRRDRVSYGGYTF. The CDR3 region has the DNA TGTGCCAGCAGTCGCCGGGACAGGGTCTCTTACGGCGGCTACACCTTC.

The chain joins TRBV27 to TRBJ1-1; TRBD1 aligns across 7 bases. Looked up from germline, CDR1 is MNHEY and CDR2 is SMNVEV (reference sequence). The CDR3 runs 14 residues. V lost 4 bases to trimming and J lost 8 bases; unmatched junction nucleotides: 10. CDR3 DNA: TGTGCCAGCAGTTATTATTCCGGGACAGAAGAAGCTTTCTTT. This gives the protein CASSYYSGTEEAFF.

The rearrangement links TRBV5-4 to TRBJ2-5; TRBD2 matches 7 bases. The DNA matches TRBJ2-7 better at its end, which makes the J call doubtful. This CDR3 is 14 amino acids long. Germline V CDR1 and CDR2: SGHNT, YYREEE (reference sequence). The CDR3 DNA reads TGTGCCAGCAGCTTCAGCCCTAGCGGATACGAGCAGTACTTC. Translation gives CASSFSPSGYEQYF.

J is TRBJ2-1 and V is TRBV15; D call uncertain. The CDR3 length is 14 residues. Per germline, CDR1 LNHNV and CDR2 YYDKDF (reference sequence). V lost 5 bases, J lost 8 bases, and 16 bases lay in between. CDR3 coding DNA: TGTGCCACCAGCCCCCATGTTAGGCTAGATGAGCAGTTCTTC. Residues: CATSPHVRLDEQFF.

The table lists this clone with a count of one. CDR3 region: CASSQVSTRSSREQYF. The CDR3 DNA sequence: TGCGCCAGCAGCCAAGTGTCCACCCGGAGCTCTCGGGAGCAGTACTTC. The chain is built from TRBV4-3 and TRBJ2-7; D call uncertain. The V gene lost 1 base and the J gene lost 7 bases, with 20 bases spanning the gap. The CDR3 runs 16 residues. Germline lookup yields CDR1 LGHNA and CDR2 YSLEER.

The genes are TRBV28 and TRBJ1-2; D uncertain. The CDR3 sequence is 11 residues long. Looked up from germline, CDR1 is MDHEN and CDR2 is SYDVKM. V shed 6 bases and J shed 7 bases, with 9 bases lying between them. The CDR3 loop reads CASRRGAGYTF. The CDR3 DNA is TGTGCCAGCAGGCGGGGAGCTGGCTACACCTTC.

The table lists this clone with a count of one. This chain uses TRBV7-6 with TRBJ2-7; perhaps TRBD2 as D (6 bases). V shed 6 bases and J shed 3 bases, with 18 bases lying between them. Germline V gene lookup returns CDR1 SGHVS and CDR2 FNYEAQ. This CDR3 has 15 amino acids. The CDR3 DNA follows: TGTGCCAGCAGTCCACCCCCGAGACTAGACTACGAGCAGTACTTC. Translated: CASSPPPRLDYEQYF.

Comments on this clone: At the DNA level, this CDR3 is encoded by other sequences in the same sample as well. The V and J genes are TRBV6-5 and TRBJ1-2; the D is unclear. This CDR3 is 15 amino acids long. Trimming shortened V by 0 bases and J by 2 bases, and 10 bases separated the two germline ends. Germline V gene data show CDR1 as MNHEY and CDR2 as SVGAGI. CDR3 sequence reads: CASSYSRGFNYGYTF. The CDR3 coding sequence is TGTGCCAGCAGTTACTCGAGAGGGTTCAACTATGGCTACACCTTC.

CDR3 in DNA: TGTGCCAGCAGTCCAATAAGGACATTGACCTACGAGCAGTACTTC. It translates to CASSPIRTLTYEQYF. The chain combines TRBV28 with TRBJ2-7; tentatively, D is TRBD1 (5 bases). With 5 bases removed from V and 2 bases from J, the gap between germline ends came to 16 bases. The germline V gene has CDR1 MDHEN and CDR2 SYDVKM. The CDR3 runs 15 residues.

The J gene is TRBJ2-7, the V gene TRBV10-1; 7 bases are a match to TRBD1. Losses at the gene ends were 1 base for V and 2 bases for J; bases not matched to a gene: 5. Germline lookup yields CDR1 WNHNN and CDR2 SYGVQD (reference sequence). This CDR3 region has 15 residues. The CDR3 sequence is CASSEYGQAPYEQYF. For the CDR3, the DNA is TGCGCCAGCAGTGAGTACGGACAGGCCCCCTACGAGCAGTACTTC.

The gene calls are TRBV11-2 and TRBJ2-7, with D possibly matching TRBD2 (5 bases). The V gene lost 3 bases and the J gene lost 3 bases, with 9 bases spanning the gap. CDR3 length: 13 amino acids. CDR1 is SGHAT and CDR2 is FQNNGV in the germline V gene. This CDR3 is CASSFEGFYEQYF. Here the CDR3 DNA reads TGTGCCAGCAGCTTTGAGGGTTTCTACGAGCAGTACTTC.

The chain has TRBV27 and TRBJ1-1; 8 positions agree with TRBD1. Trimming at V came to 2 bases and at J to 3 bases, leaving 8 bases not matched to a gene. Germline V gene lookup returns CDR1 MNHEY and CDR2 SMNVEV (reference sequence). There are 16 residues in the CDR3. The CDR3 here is CASSLARGRSYTEAFF. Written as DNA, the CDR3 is TGTGCCAGCAGTTTAGCCAGGGGGCGATCGTACACTGAAGCTTTCTTT.

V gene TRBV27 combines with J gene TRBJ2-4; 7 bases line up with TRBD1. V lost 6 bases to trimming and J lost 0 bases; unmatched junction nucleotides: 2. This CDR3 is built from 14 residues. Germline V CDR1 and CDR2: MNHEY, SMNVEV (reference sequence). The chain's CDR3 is CASSPGGAKNIQYF. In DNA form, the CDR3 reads TGTGCCAGCAGCCCAGGGGGAGCCAAAAACATTCAGTACTTC.

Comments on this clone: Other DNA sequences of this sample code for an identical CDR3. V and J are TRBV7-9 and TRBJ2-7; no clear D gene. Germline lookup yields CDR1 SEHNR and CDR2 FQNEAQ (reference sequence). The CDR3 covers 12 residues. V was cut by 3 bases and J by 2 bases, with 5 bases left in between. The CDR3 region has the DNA TGTGCCAGCAGCTTCCAACCCTACGAGCAGTACTTC. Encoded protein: CASSFQPYEQYF.

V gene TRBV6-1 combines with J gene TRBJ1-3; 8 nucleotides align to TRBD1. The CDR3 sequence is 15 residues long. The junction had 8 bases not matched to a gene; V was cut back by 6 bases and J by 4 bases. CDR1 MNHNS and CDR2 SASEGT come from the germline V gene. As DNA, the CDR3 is TGTGCCAGCAGCTCACGGACAGGGTTGGGAAACACCATATATTTT. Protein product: CASSSRTGLGNTIYF.

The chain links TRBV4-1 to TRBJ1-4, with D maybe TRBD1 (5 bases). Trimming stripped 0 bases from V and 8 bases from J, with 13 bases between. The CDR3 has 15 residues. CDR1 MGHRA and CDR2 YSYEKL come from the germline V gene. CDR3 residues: CASSQDYGGDEKLFF. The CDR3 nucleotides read TGCGCCAGCAGCCAAGATTACGGGGGGGACGAAAAACTGTTTTTT.

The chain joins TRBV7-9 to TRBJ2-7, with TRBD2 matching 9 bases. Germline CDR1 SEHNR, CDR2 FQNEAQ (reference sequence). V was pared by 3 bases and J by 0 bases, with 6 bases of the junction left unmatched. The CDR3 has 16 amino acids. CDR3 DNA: TGTGCCAGCAGCTTTTCGACTAGCGGCAACTCCTACGAGCAGTACTTC. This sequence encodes CASSFSTSGNSYEQYF. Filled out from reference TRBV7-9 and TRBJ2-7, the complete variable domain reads DTGVSQNPRHKITKRGQNVTFRCDPISEHNRLYWYRQTLGQGPEFLTYFQNEAQLEKSRLLSDRFSAERPKGSFSTLEIQRTEQGDSAMYLCASSFSTSGNSYEQYFGPGTRLTVT.

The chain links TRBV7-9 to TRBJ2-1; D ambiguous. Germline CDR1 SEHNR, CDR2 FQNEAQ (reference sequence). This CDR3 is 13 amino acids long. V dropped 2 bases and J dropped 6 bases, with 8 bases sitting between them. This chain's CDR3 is CASSLSLSNEQFF. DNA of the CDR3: TGTGCCAGCAGCTTAAGTCTGAGCAATGAGCAGTTCTTC.